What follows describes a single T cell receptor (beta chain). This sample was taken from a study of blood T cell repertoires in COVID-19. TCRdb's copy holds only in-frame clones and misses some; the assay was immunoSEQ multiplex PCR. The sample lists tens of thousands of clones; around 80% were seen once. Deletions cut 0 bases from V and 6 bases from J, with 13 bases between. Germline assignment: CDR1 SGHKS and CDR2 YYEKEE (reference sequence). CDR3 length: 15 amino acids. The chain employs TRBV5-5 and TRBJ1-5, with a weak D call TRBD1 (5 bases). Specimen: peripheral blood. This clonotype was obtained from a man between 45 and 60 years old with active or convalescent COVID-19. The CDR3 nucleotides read TGTGCCAGCAGCTTGGCAGGGTCGCTAGTTCAGCCCCAGCATTTT. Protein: CASSLAGSLVQPQHF.